This paragraph covers one T cell receptor beta chain sequence. In the same sample, other DNA sequences code for this CDR3. The entry originates in a study of shared clonotypes between healthy human individuals. About the study: The plates for each donor numbered three CD4 naive, three CD4 memory, two CD8 naive and one CD8 memory.

At deep level, the assay was performed. The authors' processing: ImmunoSEQ supplied junction-only sequences lacking quality scores, so filtering was different. Sequenced by immunoSEQ multiplex PCR; TCRdb stores in-frame clones only, minus some. V and J calls and clone size follow that table, whereas D and trimming were derived from the DNA. The data show around 700,000 clones, approximately 79% seen once. The V end was cut by 7 bases, the J end by 4 bases, with 11 bases between. CDR1 and CDR2 from the germline V gene are LNHDA and SQIVND (reference sequence). This CDR3 contains 13 residues. This sequence originates from a woman aged 25 to 39 in good health. Sample: memory CD4+ T cells sorted from blood. Specified subset: CD45RA-negative fraction. This rearrangement joins TRBV19 to TRBJ1-3, with D possibly being TRBD1 (6 bases). This chain's CDR3 is CASIGGPGNTIYF. CDR3 nucleotide sequence: TGTGCCAGTATCGGGGGCCCCGGAAACACCATATATTTT.